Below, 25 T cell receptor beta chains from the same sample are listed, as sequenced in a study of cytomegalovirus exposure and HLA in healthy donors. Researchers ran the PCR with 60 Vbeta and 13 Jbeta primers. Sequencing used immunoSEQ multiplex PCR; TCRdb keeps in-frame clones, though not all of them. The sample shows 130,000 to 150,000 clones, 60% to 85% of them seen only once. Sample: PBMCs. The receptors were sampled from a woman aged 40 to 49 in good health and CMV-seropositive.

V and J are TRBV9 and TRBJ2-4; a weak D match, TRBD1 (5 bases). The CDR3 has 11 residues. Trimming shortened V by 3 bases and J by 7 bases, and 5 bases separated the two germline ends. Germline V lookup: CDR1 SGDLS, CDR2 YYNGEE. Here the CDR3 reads CASSEGNIQYF. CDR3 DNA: TGTGCCAGCAGCGAGGGGAACATTCAGTACTTC.

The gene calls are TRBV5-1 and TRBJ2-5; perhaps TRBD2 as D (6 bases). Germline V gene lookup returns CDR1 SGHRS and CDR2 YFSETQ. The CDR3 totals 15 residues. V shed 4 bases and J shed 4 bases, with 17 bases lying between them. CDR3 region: CASSLLGGVLETQYF. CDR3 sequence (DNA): TGCGCCAGCAGCCTACTTGGCGGGGTGCTAGAGACCCAGTACTTC.

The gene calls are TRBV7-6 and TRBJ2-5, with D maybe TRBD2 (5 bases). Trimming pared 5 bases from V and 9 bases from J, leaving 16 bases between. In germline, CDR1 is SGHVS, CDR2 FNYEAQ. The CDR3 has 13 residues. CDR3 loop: CASSENLRDPQYF. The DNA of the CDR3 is TGTGCCAGCAGCGAGAACTTACGGGATCCCCAGTACTTC.

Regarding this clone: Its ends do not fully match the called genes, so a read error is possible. The CDR3 nucleotides read TGTTCCAGCAGCCCAACCCGACGTGATTCAGGGGATACGCAGTATTTT. Its translation: CSSSPTRRDSGDTQYF. The chain carries TRBV7-3 and TRBJ2-3, with D possibly matching TRBD1 (5 bases). CDR1 and CDR2 (germline): SGHTA, FQGTGA. The CDR3 contains 16 residues. Combining the CDR3 with reference TRBV7-3 and TRBJ2-3 gives the whole variable domain GAGVSQTPSNKVTEKGKYVELRCDPISGHTALYWYRQSLGQGPEFLIYFQGTGAADDSGLPNDRFFAVRPEGSVSTLKIQRTERGDSAVYLCSSSPTRRDSGDTQYFGPGTRLTVL.

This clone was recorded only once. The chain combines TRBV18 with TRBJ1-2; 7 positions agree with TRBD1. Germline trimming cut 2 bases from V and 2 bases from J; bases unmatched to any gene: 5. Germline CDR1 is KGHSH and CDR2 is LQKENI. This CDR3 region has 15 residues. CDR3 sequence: CASSPGGGQNYGYTF. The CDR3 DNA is TGTGCCAGCTCACCAGGAGGGGGCCAAAACTATGGCTACACCTTC.

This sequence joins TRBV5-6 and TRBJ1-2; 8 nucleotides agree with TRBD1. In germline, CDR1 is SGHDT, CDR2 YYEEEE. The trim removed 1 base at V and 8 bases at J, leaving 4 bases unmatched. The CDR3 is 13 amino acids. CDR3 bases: TGTGCCAGCAGCTTGCGGACAGGGAAAGGCTACACCTTC. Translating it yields CASSLRTGKGYTF.

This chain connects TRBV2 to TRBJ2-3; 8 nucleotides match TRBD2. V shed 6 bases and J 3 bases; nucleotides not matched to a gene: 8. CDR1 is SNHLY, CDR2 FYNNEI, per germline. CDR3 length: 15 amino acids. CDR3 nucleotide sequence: TGTGCCAGCAGGCAACTAGCGGATCGGACAGATACGCAGTATTTT. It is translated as CASRQLADRTDTQYF.

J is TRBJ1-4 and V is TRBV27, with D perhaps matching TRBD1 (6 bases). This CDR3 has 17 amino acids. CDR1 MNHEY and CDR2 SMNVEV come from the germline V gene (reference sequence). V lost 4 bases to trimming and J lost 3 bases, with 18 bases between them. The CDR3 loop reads CASSSTPGHASNEKLFF. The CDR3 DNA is TGTGCCAGCAGTTCCACGCCGGGACACGCTTCTAATGAAAAACTGTTTTTT.

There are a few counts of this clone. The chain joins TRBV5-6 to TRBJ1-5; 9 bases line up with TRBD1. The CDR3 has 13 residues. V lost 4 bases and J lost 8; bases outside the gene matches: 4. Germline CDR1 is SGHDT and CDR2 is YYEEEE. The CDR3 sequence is CASSGGQGKPQHF. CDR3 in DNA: TGTGCCAGCAGCGGGGGACAGGGAAAGCCCCAGCATTTT.

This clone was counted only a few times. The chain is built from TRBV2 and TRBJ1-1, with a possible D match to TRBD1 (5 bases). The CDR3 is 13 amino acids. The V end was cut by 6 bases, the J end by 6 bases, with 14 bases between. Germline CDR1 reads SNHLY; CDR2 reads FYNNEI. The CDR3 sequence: CASSYSGLAEAFF. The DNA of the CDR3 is TGTGCCAGCAGCTACTCAGGGCTCGCTGAAGCTTTCTTT.

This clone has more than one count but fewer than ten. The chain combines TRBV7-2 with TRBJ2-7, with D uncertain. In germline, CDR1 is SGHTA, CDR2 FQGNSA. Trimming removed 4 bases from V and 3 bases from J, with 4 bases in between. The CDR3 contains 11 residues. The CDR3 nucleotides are TGTGCCAGCAGCTCCTTCTACGAGCAGTACTTC. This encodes CASSSFYEQYF.

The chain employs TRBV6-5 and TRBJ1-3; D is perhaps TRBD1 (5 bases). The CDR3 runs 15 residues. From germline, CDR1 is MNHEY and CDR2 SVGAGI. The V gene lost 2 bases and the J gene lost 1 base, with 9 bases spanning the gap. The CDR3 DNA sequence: TGTGCCAGCAGTTACGGGGCCGGGTCTGGAAACACCATATATTTT. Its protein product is CASSYGAGSGNTIYF.

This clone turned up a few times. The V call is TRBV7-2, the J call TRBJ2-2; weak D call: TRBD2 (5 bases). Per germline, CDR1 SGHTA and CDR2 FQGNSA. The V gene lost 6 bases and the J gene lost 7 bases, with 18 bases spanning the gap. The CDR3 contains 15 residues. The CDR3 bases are TGTGCCAGCAGTTCCCCCCGGCGGGCCCTCGGGGAGCTGTTTTTT. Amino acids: CASSSPRRALGELFF.

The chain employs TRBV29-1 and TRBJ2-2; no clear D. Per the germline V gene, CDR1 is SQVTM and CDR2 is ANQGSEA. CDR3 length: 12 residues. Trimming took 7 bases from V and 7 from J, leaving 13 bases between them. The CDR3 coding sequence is TGCAGCGGCAGGATAGAGAACGGGGAGCTGTTTTTT. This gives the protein CSGRIENGELFF.

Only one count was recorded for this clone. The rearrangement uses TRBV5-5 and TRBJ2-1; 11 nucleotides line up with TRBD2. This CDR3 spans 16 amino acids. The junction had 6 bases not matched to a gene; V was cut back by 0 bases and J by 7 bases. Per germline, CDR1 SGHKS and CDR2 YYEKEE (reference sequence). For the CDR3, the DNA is TGTGCCAGCAGCTTGGCCACTAGCGGGGGCTATAATGAGCAGTTCTTC. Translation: CASSLATSGGYNEQFF.

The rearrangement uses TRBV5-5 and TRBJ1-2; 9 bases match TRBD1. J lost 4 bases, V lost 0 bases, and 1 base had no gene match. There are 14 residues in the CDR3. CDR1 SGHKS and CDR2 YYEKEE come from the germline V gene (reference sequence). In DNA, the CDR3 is TGTGCCAGCAGCTTGGCGACAGGGGGCTATGGCTACACCTTC. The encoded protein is CASSLATGGYGYTF. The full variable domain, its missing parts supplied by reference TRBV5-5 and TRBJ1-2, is DAGVTQSPTHLIKTRGQQVTLRCSPISGHKSVSWYQQVLGQGPQFIFQYYEKEERGRGNFPDRFSARQFPNYSSELNVNALLLGDSALYLCASSLATGGYGYTFGSGTRLTVV.

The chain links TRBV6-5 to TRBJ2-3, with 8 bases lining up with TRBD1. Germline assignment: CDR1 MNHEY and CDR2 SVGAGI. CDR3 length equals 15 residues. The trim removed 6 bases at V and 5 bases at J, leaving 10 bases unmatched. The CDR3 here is CASRSWRQGIDTQYF. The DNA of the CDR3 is TGTGCCAGCAGGTCCTGGAGACAGGGGATAGATACGCAGTATTTT.

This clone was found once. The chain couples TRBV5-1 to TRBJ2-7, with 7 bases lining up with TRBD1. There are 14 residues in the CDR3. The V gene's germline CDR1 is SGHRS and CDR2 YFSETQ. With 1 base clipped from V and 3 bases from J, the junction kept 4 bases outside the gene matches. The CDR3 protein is CASSLRDSFYEQYF. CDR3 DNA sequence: TGCGCCAGCAGCTTGAGGGACAGTTTCTACGAGCAGTACTTC.

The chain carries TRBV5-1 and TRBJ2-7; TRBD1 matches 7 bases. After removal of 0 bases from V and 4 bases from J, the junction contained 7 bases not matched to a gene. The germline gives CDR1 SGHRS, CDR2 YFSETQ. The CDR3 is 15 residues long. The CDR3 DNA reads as TGCGCCAGCAGCTTGGAGACAGGGCTAATGTACGAGCAGTACTTC. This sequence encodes CASSLETGLMYEQYF.

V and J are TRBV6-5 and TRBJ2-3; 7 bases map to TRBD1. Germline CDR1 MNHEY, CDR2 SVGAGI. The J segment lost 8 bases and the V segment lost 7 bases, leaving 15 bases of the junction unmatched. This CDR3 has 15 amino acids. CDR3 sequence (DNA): TGTGCCAGCACCCCGACCGACAGGGAACATGGTACGCAGTATTTT. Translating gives CASTPTDREHGTQYF.

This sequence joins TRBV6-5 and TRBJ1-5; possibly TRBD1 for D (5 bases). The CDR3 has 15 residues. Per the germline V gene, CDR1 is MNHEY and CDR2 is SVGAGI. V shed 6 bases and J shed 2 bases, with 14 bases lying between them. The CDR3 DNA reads TGTGCCAGCAGCGTGGGTGTAGGGGGCAATCAGCCCCAGCATTTT. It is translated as CASSVGVGGNQPQHF.

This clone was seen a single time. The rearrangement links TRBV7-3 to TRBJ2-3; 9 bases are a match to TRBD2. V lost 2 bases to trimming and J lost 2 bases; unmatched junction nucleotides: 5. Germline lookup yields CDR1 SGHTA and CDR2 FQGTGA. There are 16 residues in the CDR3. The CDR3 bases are TGTGCCAGCAGCTTAGGGCTAGCGGGGATCACAGATACGCAGTATTTT. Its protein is CASSLGLAGITDTQYF. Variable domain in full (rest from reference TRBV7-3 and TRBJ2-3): GAGVSQTPSNKVTEKGKYVELRCDPISGHTALYWYRQSLGQGPEFLIYFQGTGAADDSGLPNDRFFAVRPEGSVSTLKIQRTERGDSAVYLCASSLGLAGITDTQYFGPGTRLTVL.

The CDR3 coding sequence is TGTGCCAGCAGCCAATTCCGGGGACAGTCCTACGAGCAGTACTTC. Amino acids: CASSQFRGQSYEQYF. The rearrangement uses TRBV14 and TRBJ2-7; 7 bases line up with TRBD1. The junction had 5 bases not matched to a gene; V was cut back by 2 bases and J by 1 base. Germline lookup yields CDR1 SGHDN and CDR2 FVKESK. This CDR3 spans 15 amino acids.

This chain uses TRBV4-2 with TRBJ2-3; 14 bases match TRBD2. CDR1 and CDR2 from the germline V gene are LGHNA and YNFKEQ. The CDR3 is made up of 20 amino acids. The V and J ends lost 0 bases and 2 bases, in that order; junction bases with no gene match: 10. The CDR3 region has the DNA TGTGCCAGCAGCCAAGATCGGACTAGCGGGGGGAGGGGGGCCACAGATACGCAGTATTTT. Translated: CASSQDRTSGGRGATDTQYF.

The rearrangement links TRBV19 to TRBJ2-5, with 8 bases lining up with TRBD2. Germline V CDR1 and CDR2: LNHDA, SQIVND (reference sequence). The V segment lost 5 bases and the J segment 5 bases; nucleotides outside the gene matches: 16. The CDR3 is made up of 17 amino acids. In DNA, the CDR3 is TGTGCCAGTAGTTTCAATTTAGCGGGGAAGGGAGGGGAGACCCAGTACTTC. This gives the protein CASSFNLAGKGGETQYF.